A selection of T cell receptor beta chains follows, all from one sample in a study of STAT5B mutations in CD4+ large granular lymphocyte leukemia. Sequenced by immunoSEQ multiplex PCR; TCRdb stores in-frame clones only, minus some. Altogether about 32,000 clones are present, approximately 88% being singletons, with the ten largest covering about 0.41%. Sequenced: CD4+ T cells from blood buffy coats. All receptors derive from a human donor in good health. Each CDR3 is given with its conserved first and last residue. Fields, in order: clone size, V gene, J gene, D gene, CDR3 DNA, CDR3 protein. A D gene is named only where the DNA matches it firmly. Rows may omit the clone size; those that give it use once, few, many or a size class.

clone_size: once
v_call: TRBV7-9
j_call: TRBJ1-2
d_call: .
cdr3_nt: TGTGCCAGCAGCTTAGCGATGGGGTTCGGCTATGGCTACACCTTC
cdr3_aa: CASSLAMGFGYGYTF

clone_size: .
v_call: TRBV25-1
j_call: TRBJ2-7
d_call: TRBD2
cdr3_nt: TGTGCCAGCAGTGAAAGGGTAGGACTAGCGAGGGAGCAGTACTTC
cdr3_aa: CASSERVGLAREQYF

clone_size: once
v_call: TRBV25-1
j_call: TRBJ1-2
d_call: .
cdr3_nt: TGTGCCAGCAGTGAGCTTGGCTTAGGCTACACCTTC
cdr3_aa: CASSELGLGYTF

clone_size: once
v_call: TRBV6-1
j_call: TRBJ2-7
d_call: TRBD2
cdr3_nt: TGTGCCAGCAACGTAATAGCGGGAGGGAATTACGAGCAGTACTTC
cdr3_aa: CASNVIAGGNYEQYF

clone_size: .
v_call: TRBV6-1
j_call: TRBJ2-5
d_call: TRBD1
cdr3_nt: TGTGCCAGCAGTCCCACAGGGACAGGGGGGGAGACCCAGTACTTC
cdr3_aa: CASSPTGTGGETQYF

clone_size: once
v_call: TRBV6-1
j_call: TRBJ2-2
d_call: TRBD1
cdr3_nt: TGTGCCAGCAGTGCTGGGACAGGGGGCCGGAGGTGGACCGGGGAGCTGTTTTTT
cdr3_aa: CASSAGTGGRRWTGELFF

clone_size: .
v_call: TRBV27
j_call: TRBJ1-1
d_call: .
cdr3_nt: TGTGCCAGCAGTTTCCAAGTGAACACTGAAGCTTTCTTT
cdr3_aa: CASSFQVNTEAFF

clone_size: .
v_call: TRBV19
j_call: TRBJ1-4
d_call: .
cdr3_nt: TGTGCCAGTAGTGGCCGGGACTCCTCCGAGGGGGAAAAACTGTTTTTT
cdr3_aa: CASSGRDSSEGEKLFF

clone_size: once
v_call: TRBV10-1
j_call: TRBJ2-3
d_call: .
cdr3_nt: TGCGCCAGCAGGGCCTCGACAGCTAGCACAGATACGCAGTATTTT
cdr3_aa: CASRASTASTDTQYF

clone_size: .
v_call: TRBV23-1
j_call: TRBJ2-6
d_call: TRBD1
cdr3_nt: TGCGCCAGCAGTCATCTTCAAAGGGGACAGGATATCTCTGGGGCCAACGTCCTGACTTTC
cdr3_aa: CASSHLQRGQDISGANVLTF

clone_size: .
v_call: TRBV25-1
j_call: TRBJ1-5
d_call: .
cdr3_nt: TGTGCCAGCAGTTTCCTTACTAGCAATCAGCCCCAGCATTTT
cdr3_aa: CASSFLTSNQPQHF

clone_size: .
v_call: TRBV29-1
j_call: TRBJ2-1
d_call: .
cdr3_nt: TGCAGTGGCGGGGTCTACAATGAGCAGTTCTTC
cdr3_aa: CSGGVYNEQFF

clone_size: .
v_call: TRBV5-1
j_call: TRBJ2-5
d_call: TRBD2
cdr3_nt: TGCGCCAGCAGCCCAGGACTAGCGGGAGGAGAGACCCAGTACTTC
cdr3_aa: CASSPGLAGGETQYF

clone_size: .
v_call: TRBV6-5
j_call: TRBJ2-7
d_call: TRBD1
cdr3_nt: TGTGCCAGCAGTTACAGGCAGGGGGCGCGGTCCGAGCAGTACTTC
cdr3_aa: CASSYRQGARSEQYF

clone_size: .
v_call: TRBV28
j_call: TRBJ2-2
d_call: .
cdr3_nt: TGTGCCAGCAGTTTTATGCCCGGCAGGAGTGAACGGGGCACCGGGGAGCTGTTTTTT
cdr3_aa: CASSFMPGRSERGTGELFF

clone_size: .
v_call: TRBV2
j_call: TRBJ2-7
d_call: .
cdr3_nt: TGTGCCAGCAGCTATCGGGAGATGGGTTCCTACGAGCAGTACTTC
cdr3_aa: CASSYREMGSYEQYF